This entry features one TCR beta chain sequence. Its antigen is still unknown. This sample was included in a study of cytomegalovirus exposure and HLA in healthy donors. The overall study: Of the donors genotyped, approximately 430 in all, over 80% fell in the Caucasian-associated ancestry cluster. Whole-study results and caveats: Many donors shared some public TCRs, even though most TCR sequences were rare. It was confirmed in vitro that a few of the CMV-associated chains were specific for CMV antigens. Using a false discovery rate of 0.05, a later analysis showed that approximately 18,000 TCR beta sequences were associated with HLA alleles.

It was with 60 Vbeta and 13 Jbeta primers that the PCR ran. Measured with immunoSEQ multiplex PCR; TCRdb has only the in-frame clones, and not every one. The table includes about 160,000 clones, around four fifths detected once. CDR3 length equals 14 residues. V was clipped by 0 bases and J by 5 bases; unmatched bases: 4. Germline values: CDR1 LNHDA, CDR2 SQIVND (reference sequence). The genes are TRBV19 and TRBJ2-7, with 7 bases fitting TRBD2. The source is a man aged 18 to 30 in good health and CMV-seronegative. The sample was PBMCs. The CDR3 region is CASSIEGGSDEQYF. In DNA, the CDR3 is TGTGCCAGTAGTATAGAAGGCGGGAGCGACGAGCAGTACTTC. The variable domain in full, with the rest retrieved from reference TRBV19 and TRBJ2-7, is DGGITQSPKYLFRKEGQNVTLSCEQNLNHDAMYWYRQDPGQGLRLIYYSQIVNDFQKGDIAEGYSVSREKKESFPLTVTSAQKNPTAFYLCASSIEGGSDEQYFGPGTRLTVT.